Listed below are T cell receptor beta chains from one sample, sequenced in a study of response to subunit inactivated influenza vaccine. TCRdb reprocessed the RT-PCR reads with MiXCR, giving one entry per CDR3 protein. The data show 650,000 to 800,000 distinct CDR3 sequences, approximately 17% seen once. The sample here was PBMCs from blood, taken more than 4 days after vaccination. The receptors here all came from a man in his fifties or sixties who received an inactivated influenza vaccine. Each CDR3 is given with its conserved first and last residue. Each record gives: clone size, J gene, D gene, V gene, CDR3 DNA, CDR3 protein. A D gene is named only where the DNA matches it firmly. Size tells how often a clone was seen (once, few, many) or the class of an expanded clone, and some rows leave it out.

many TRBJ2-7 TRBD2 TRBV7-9 TGTGCCAGCAGCCCGATCCTAGCGGGCCCCTACGAGCAGTACTTC CASSPILAGPYEQYF
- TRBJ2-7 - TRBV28 TGTGCCAGCAGTCCCCCGATACGAGGCTACTCCTACGAGCAGTACTTC CASSPPIRGYSYEQYF
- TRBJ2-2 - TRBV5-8 TGTGCCAGCAGCCTACGGACGAGAAACACGAACACCGGGGAGCTGTTTTTT CASSLRTRNTNTGELFF
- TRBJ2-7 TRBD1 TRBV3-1 TGTGCCAGCAGCCAAGTGGTTACGGACAGGGTCTCCTTC CASSQVVTDRVSF
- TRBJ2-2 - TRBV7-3 TGTGCCAGCAGCTTAAGCCGGGTGATGAACACCGGGGAGCTGTTTTTT CASSLSRVMNTGELFF
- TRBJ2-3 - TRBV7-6 TGTGCCAGCAGCCTCCCCCTTGGGCGCACAGATACGCAGTATTTT CASSLPLGRTDTQYF
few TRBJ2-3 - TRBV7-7 TGTGCTAGCAGCTTTACAAGGGAAGATACGCAGTATTTT CASSFTREDTQYF
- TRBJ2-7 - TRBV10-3 TGTGCCATCAGTGAAGGGGCGGGTGCGAGCTACGAGCAGTACTTC CAISEGAGASYEQYF
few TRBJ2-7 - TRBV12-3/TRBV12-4 TGTGCCAGCGCCCTCGGGGCGGGTCCAATCTACGAGCAGTACTTC CASALGAGPIYEQYF
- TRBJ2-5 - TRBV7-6 TGTGCCAGCAGCTTACAACGGGAACAAGAGACCCAGTACTTC CASSLQREQETQYF
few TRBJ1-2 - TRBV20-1 TGCAGTGCTAGGATTGTACAGGGAGCCTATGGCTACACCTTC CSARIVQGAYGYTF
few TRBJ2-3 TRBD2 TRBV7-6 TGTGCCAGCACGAGGCGGGGGGGCTTAGATACGCAGTATTTT CASTRRGGLDTQYF
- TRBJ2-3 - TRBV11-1 TGTGCCAGCAGCCCCTATCCCCAGGGATCAGGAGCCACAGATACGCAGTATTTT CASSPYPQGSGATDTQYF
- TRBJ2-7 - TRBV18 TGTGCCAGCTCACCAGCTTCGAGCTCCTACGAGCAGTACTTC CASSPASSSYEQYF
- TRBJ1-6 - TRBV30 TGTGCCTGGGGGACAAGGAATTCACCCCTCCACTTT CAWGTRNSPLHF
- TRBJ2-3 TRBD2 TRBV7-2 TGTGCCAGCAGCCGACGACTAGCGGGAGCTGGCACAGATACGCAGTATTTT CASSRRLAGAGTDTQYF
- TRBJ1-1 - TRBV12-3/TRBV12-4 TGTGCCAGCAGTTCGGGGGGGAGGACAGCTTTCTTT CASSSGGRTAFF
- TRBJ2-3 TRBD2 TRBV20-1 TGCAGTGCAGAGGATAGCGGGGGGGCGGAAGATACGCAGTATTTT CSAEDSGGAEDTQYF
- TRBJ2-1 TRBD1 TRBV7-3 TGTGCCAGCAGCCTGACAGGGGGACGGGAAAATGAGCAGTTCTTC CASSLTGGRENEQFF
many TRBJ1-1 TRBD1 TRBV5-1 TGTGCCAGCAGCTTAGACAGGGGGAACACTGAAGCTTTCTTT CASSLDRGNTEAFF
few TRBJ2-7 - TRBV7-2 TGTGCCAGCAGCTTAGTTATGCAGGGACCCTACGAGCAGTACTTC CASSLVMQGPYEQYF
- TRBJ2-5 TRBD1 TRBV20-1 TGCAGTGCTGTTGGGACAGGGGGCGCAAAGACCCAGTACTTC CSAVGTGGAKTQYF
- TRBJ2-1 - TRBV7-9 TGTGCCAGCAGCCCTAGTGTCGGAGTAGCCTACAATGAGCAGTTCTTC CASSPSVGVAYNEQFF
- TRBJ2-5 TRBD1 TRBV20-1 TGCAGTGCTTTCCTACCTGCCACGGGACAGCAAGAGACCCAGTACTTC CSAFLPATGQQETQYF
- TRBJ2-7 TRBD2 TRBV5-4 TGTGCCAGCAGCTTATCCGCTAGCGGGGGGGCAAGTTACGAGCAGTACTTC CASSLSASGGASYEQYF
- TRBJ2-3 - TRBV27 TGTGCCAGCAGTTTCGGGGTGGGTTCAGATACGCAGTATTTT CASSFGVGSDTQYF
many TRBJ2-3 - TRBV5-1 TGCGCCAGCAGCTTGGGGACTCTAAGCACAGATACGCAGTATTTT CASSLGTLSTDTQYF
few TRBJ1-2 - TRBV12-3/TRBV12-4 TGTGCCAGCAGTTTATCCTTCCCGATCGACTATGGCTACACCTTC CASSLSFPIDYGYTF
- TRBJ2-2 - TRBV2 TGTGCCAGCAGTGAATACAGGAACAGCGGGGAGCTGTTTTTT CASSEYRNSGELFF
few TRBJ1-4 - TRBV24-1 TGTGCCACCAGTGAACCCGGACCCCACGGGGAAAAACTGTTTTTT CATSEPGPHGEKLFF
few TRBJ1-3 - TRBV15 TGTGCCACCAGCAGCCTGATTGCTTCGGACAGTCACCTTGGAAACACCATATATTTT CATSSLIASDSHLGNTIYF
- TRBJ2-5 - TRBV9 TGTGCCAGCAGCGTAGGAGTCTCGAGGGAGACCCAGTACTTC CASSVGVSRETQYF
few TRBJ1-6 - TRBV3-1 TGTGCCAGCAGCCAAGTAACTTATTCACCCCTCCACTTT CASSQVTYSPLHF
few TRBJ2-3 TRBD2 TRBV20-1 TGCAGTGCTTACCTTAGCGGGGGGCTCTTCACAGATACGCAGTATTTT CSAYLSGGLFTDTQYF
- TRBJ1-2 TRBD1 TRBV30 TGTGCCTGGAGTGATGAGGGGGCGAATGGCTACACCTTC CAWSDEGANGYTF
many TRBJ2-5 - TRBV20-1 TGCAGTGTTCTCTCGGAGGAGGGGGAAGAGACCCAGTACTTC CSVLSEEGEETQYF
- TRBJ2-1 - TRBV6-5 TGTGCCAGCAGTTACTCGGATCTATCGGCGGGGGCCGCCTACAATGAGCAGTTCTTC CASSYSDLSAGAAYNEQFF
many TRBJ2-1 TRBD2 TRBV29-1 TGCAGCGTTGCGTGGACTAGCGGATACAATGAGCAGTTCTTC CSVAWTSGYNEQFF
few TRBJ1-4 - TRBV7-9 TGTGCCAGCAGCTCGCCCTCGAGGGGGATTAATGAAAAACTGTTTTTT CASSSPSRGINEKLFF
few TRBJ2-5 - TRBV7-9 TGTGCCAGCAGCTCTCTAGCGCCAGGGGAGACCCAGTACTTC CASSSLAPGETQYF
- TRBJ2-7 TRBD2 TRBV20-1 TGCAGTGCTACCAGGGAAGGGCCCGGGGGGGAGCAGTACTTC CSATREGPGGEQYF
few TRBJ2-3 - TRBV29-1 TGCAGCGTTGTTTCAGATACGCAGTATTTT CSVVSDTQYF
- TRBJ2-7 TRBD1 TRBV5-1 TGCGCCAGCAGCTTGGGACCCGGGACAGCCTACGAGCAGTACTTC CASSLGPGTAYEQYF
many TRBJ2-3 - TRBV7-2 TGTGCCAGCAGCTTTGCCGACGGACTTAGGCAGTATTTT CASSFADGLRQYF
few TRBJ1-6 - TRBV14 TGTGCCAGCAGCCAACGGGCCCAAAGAAGGGGACCCCTCCACTTT CASSQRAQRRGPLHF
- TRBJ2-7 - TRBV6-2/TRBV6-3 TGTGCCAGCACTCGTGGGGGGAGAACCTACGAGCAGTACTTC CASTRGGRTYEQYF
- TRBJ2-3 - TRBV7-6 TGTGCCAGCAGCTTGGTCCGGGCAGTCCCCCCAGATACGCAGTATTTT CASSLVRAVPPDTQYF
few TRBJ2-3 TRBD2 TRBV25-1 TGTGCCAGCAGTGACCGCGATCCGACTAGCCAAGATACGCAGTATTTT CASSDRDPTSQDTQYF
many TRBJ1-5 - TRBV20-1 TGCAGTGCTAGAGGGACAGATCATCAGCCCCAGCATTTT CSARGTDHQPQHF
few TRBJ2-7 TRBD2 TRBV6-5 TGTGCCAGCAGTTGGGTCGCCGGGCGGACTAGCGTCTACGAGCAGTACTTC CASSWVAGRTSVYEQYF
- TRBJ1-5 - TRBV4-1 TGCGCCAGCAGTATGGACAGCGGTAATCAGCCCCAGCATTTT CASSMDSGNQPQHF
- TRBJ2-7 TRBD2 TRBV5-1 TGCGCCAGCAGCACATGGACTAGCGGGAGTTACGAGCAGTACTTC CASSTWTSGSYEQYF
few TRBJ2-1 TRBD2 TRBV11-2 TGTGCCAGCAGCTTAGATCGGGCTAGCGGGAGGTCGTCTCTCTTC CASSLDRASGRSSLF